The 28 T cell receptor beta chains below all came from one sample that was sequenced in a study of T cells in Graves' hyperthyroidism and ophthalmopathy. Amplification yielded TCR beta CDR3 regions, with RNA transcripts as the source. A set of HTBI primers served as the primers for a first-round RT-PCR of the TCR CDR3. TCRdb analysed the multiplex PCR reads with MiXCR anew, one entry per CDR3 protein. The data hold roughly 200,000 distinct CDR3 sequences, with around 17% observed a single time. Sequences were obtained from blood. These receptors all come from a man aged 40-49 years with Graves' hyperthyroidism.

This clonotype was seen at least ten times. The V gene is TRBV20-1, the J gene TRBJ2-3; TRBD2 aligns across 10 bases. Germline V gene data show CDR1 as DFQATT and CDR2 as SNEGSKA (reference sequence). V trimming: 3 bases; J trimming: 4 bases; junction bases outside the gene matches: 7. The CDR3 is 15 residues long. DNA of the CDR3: TGCAGTGCTAGGGAGCGGGGGGGAGGTGCAGATACGCAGTATTTT. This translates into CSARERGGGADTQYF.

DNA of the CDR3: TGTGCCAGTAATAAACGTGTGTCTTACTATGGCTACACCTTC. This gives the protein CASNKRVSYYGYTF. The rearrangement links TRBV19 to TRBJ1-2; D not resolved. The germline CDR1 and CDR2 sequences are LNHDA and SQIVND (reference sequence). The CDR3 extends over 14 amino acids. V gave up 7 bases and J gave up 3 bases, with 15 bases separating them.

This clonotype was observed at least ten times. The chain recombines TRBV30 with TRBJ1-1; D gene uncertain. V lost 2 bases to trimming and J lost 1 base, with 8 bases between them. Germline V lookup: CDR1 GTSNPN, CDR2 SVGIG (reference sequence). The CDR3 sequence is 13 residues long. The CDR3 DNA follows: TGTGCCTGGAGTAGGAACGGGAACACTGAAGCTTTCTTT. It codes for CAWSRNGNTEAFF. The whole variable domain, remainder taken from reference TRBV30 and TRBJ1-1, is SQTIHQWPATLVQPVGSPLSLECTVEGTSNPNLYWYRQAAGRGLQLLFYSVGIGQISSEVPQNLSASRPQDRQFILSSKKLLLSDSGFYLCAWSRNGNTEAFFGQGTRLTVV.

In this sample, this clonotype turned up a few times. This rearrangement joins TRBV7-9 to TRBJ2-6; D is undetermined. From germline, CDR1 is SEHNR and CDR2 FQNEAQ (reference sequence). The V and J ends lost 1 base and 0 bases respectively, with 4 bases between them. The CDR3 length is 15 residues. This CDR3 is CASSLVNSGANVLTF. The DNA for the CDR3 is TGTGCCAGCAGCTTAGTTAACTCTGGGGCCAACGTCCTGACTTTC.

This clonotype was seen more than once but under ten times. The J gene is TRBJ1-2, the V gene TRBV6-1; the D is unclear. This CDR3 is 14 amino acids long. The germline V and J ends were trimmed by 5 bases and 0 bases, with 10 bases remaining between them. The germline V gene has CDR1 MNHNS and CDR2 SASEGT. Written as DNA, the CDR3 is TGTGCCAGCAGTTCCCCGACCTCTAACTATGGCTACACCTTC. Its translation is CASSSPTSNYGYTF.

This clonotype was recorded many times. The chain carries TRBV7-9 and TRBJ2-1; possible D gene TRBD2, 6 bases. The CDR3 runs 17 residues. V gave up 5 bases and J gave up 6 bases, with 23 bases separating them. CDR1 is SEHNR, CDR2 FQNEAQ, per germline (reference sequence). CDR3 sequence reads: CASSDLLQGGKGNEQFF. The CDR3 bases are TGTGCCAGCAGCGACCTACTTCAGGGAGGTAAGGGCAATGAGCAGTTCTTC. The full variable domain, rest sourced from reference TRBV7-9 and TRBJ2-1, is DTGVSQNPRHKITKRGQNVTFRCDPISEHNRLYWYRQTLGQGPEFLTYFQNEAQLEKSRLLSDRFSAERPKGSFSTLEIQRTEQGDSAMYLCASSDLLQGGKGNEQFFGPGTRLTVL.

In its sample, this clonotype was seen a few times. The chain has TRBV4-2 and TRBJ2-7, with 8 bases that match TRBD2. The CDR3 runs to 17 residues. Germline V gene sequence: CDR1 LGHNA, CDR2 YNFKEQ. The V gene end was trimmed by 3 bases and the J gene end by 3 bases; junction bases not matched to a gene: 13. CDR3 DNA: TGTGCCAGCAGCCAGCGCCTCGGCGGGGGGAACCTCTACGAGCAGTACTTC. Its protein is CASSQRLGGGNLYEQYF.

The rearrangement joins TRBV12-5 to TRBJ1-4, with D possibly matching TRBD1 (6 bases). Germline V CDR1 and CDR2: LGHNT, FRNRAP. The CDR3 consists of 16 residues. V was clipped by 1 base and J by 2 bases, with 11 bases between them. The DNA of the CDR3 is TGTGCTAGTGGTTTGGCCTCAGGGGCTACTAATGAAAAACTGTTTTTT. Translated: CASGLASGATNEKLFF. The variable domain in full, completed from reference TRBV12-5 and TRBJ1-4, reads DARVTQTPRHKVTEMGQEVTMRCQPILGHNTVFWYRQTMMQGLELLAYFRNRAPLDDSGMPKDRFSAEMPDATLATLKIQPSEPRDSAVYFCASGLASGATNEKLFFGSGTQLSVL.

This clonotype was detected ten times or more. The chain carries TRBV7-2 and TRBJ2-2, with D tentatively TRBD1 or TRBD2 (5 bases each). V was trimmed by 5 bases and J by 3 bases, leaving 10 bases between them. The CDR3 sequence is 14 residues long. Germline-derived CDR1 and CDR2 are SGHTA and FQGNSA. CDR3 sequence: CASSPGPDTGELFF. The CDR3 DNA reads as TGTGCCAGCAGCCCGGGACCAGACACCGGGGAGCTGTTTTTT. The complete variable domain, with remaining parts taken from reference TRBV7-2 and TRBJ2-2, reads GAGVSQSPSNKVTEKGKDVELRCDPISGHTALYWYRQSLGQGLEFLIYFQGNSAPDKSGLPSDRFSAERTGGSVSTLTIQRTQQEDSAVYLCASSPGPDTGELFFGEGSRLTVL.

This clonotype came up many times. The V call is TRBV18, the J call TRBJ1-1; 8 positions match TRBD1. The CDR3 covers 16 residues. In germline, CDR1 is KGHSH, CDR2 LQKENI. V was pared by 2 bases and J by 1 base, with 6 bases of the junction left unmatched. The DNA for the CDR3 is TGTGCCAGCTCACCAAATACAGGGGGAACGAACACTGAAGCTTTCTTT. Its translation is CASSPNTGGTNTEAFF.

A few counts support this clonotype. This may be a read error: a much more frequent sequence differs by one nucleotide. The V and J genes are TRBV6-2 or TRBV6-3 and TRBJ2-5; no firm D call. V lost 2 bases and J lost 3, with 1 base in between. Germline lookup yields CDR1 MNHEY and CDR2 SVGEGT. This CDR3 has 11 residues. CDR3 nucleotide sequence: TGTGCCAGCAGTTACGAAGAGACCCAGTACTTC. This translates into CASSYEETQYF.

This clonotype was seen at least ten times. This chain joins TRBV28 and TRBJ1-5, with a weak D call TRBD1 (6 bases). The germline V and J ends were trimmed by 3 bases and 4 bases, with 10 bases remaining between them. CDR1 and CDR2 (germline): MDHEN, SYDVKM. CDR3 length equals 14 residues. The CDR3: CASSLGQPNQPQHF. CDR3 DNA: TGTGCCAGCAGTTTGGGACAACCTAATCAGCCCCAGCATTTT.

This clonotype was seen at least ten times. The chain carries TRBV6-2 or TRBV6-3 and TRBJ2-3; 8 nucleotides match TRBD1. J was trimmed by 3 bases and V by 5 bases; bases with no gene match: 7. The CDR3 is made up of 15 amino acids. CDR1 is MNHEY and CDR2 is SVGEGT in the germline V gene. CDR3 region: CASSPQGATTDTQYF. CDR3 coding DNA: TGTGCCAGCAGTCCCCAGGGGGCTACGACAGATACGCAGTATTTT.

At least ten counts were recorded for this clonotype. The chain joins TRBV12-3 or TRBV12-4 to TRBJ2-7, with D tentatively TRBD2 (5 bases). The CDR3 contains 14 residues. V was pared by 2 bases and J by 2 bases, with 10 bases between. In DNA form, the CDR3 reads TGTGCCAGCAGTTTATTAGCGACTCCCTACGAGCAGTACTTC. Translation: CASSLLATPYEQYF.

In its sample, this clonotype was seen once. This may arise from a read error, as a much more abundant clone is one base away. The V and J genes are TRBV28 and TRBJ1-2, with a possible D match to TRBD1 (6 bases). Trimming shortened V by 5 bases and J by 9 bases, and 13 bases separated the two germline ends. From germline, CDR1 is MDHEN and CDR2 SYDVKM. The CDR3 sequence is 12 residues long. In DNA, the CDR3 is TGTGCCAGCAGTAGACAGGATAAGAGCTACACCTTC. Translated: CASSRQDKSYTF.

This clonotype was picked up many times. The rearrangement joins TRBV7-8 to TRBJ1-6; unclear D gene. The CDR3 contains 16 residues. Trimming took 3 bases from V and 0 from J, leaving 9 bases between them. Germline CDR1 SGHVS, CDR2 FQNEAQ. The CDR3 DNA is TGTGCCAGCAGCTTTGGGTTCATCTCCTATAATTCACCCCTCCACTTT. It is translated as CASSFGFISYNSPLHF.

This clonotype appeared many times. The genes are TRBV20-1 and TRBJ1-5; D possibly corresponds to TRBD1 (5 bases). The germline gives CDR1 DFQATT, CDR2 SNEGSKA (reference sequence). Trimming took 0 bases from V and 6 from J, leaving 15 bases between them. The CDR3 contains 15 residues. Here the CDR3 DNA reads TGCAGTGCTAGAGAGGGGCTTAAGGGTGGTCAGCCCCAGCATTTT. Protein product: CSAREGLKGGQPQHF.

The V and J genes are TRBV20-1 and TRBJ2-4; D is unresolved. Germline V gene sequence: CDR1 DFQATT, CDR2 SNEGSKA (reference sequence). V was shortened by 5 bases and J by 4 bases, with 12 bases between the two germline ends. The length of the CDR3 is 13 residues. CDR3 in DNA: TGCAGTGCTCAATCGGCGGAGAAAAACATTCAGTACTTC. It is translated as CSAQSAEKNIQYF.

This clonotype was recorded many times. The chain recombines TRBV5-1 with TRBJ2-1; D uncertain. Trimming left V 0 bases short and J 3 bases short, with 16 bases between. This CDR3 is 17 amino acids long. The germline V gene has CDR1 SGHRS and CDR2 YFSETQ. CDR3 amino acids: CASSLGSTRRNYNEQFF. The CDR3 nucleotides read TGCGCCAGCAGCTTGGGATCCACCCGCCGGAACTACAATGAGCAGTTCTTC.

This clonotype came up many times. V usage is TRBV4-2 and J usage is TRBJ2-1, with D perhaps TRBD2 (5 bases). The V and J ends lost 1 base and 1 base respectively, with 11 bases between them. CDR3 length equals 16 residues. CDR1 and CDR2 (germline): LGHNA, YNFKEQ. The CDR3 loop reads CASSQVNSVSYNEQFF. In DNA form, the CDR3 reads TGTGCCAGCAGCCAAGTAAATAGCGTTTCCTACAATGAGCAGTTCTTC.

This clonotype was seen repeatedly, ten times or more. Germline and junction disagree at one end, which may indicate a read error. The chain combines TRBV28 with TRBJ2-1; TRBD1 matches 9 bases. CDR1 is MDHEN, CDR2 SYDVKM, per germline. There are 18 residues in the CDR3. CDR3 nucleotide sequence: TGTGCCAGCAGTTTACTTCCCTGGACAGGGGTTTCCTCCAATGAGCAGTTCTTC. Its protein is CASSLLPWTGVSSNEQFF.

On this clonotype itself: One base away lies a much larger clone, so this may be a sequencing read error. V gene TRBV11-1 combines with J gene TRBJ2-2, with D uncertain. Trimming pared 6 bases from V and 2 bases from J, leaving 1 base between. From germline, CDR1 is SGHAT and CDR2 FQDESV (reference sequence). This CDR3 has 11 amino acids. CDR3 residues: CASSNTGELFF. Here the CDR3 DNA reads TGTGCCAGCAGTAACACCGGGGAGCTGTTTTTT. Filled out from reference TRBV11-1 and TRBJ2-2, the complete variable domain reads EAEVAQSPRYKITEKSQAVAFWCDPISGHATLYWYRQILGQGPELLVQFQDESVVDDSQLPKDRFSAERLKGVDSTLKIQPAELGDSAMYLCASSNTGELFFGEGSRLTVL.

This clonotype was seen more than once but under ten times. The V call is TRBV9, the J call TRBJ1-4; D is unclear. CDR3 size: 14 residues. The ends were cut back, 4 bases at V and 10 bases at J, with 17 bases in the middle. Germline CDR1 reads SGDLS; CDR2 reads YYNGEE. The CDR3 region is CASSRTGALGKLFF. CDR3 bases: TGTGCCAGCAGCCGGACTGGCGCTTTGGGAAAACTGTTTTTT.

The CDR3 bases are TGTGCCAGCAGACAGCTCTTGAACACCGGGGAGCTGTTTTTT. It encodes CASRQLLNTGELFF. This chain joins TRBV3-1 and TRBJ2-2; the D is unclear. V gave up 6 bases and J gave up 1 base, with 9 bases separating them. Germline CDR1 LGHDT, CDR2 YNNKEL (reference sequence). The CDR3 is 14 amino acids.

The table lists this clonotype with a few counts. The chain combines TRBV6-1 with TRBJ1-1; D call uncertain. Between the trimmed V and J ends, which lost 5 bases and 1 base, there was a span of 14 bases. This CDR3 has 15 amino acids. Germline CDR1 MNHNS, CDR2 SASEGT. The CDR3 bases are TGTGCCAGCAGTATTCGCCCCCGTGGGAACACTGAAGCTTTCTTT. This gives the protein CASSIRPRGNTEAFF.

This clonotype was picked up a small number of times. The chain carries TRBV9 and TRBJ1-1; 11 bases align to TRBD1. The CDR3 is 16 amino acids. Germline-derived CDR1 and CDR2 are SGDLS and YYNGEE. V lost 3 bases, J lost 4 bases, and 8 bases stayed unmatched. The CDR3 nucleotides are TGTGCCAGCAGCGACGGGACAGGGGGGGGGGGCACTGAAGCTTTCTTT. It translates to CASSDGTGGGGTEAFF.

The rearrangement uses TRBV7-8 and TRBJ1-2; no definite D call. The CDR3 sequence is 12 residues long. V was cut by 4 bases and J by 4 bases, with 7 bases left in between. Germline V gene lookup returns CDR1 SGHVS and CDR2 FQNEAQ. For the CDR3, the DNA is TGTGCCAGCAGCTCCTTGGGCTATGGCTACACCTTC. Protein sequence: CASSSLGYGYTF.

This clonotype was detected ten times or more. The CDR3 nucleotides read TGTGCCAGCAGTTATACTCGGGGCGGCTACACCTTC. It yields the protein CASSYTRGGYTF. The J gene is TRBJ1-2, the V gene TRBV6-6; D may be TRBD1 (5 bases). Trimming took off 3 bases at V and 8 bases at J, with 10 bases between the two ends. The CDR3 runs to 12 residues. The germline V gene has CDR1 MNHNY and CDR2 SVGAGI (reference sequence).